The clone carrying this T cell receptor beta chain was seen only a few times. Its specificity is unknown. TCRdb reprocessed the RT-PCR reads via MiXCR and lists one record per CDR3 protein. Of around 320,000 distinct CDR3 sequences in the sample, 22% were seen once. The data belong to a study of response to subunit inactivated influenza vaccine. The study's findings and limits: The authors suggested that few new T cells are recruited per seasonal influenza vaccination.

Germline CDR1 and CDR2: SGHVS and FNYEAQ. The J segment lost 1 base and the V segment lost 6 bases, leaving 3 bases of the junction unmatched. This CDR3 contains 14 residues. The sample here was PBMCs from blood, taken approximately 20 months after vaccination. The TCR comes from a man between 50 and 69 years old who received an inactivated influenza vaccine. The rearrangement links TRBV7-6 to TRBJ1-1; 9 positions agree with TRBD1. The CDR3 DNA follows: TGTGCCAGCAGTACGACAGGGGGGAACACTGAAGCTTTCTTT. This translates into CASSTTGGNTEAFF.